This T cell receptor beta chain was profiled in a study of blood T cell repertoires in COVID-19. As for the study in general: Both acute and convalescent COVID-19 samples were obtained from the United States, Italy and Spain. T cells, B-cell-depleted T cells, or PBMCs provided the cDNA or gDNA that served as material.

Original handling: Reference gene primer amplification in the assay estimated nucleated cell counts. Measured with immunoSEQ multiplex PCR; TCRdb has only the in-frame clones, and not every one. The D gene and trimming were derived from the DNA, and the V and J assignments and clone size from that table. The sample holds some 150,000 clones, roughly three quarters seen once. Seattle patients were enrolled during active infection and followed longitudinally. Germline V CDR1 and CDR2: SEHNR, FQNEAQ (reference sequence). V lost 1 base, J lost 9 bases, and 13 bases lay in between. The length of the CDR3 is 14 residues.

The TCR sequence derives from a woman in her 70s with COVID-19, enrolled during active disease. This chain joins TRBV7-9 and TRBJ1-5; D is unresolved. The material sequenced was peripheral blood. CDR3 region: CASSLGSGSGPQHF. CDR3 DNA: TGTGCCAGCAGCTTAGGCTCCGGGAGTGGGCCCCAGCATTTT.